This T cell receptor beta chain was retrieved from a study of blood T cell repertoires in COVID-19. Across the study: Some COVID-19 samples were acute and others convalescent; all came from the United States, Italy and Spain.

Clones were sequenced by immunoSEQ multiplex PCR, and TCRdb holds only the in-frame ones, with some missing. This sample carries about 49,000 clones, about 85% of them seen once, and the ten largest clones take less than 6.5%. With 2 bases removed from V and 5 bases from J, the gap between germline ends came to 20 bases. The germline V gene has CDR1 LGHDT and CDR2 YNNKEL (reference sequence). The length of the CDR3 is 17 residues. The sequenced sample was peripheral blood. This clonotype was obtained from a man aged 40-49 years with active COVID-19. This sequence joins TRBV3-1 (or the pseudogene TRBV3-2) and TRBJ2-3; weak D call: TRBD2 (6 bases). The DNA of the CDR3 is TGTGCCAGCAGCCAAAGGGACTCAAGCCGAGGCGGAGATACGCAGTATTTT. Residues: CASSQRDSSRGGDTQYF.